The 19 T cell receptor beta chains listed next were all sequenced from one sample in a study of T-cell reconstitution after alpha-beta-depleted transplantation in children. TCRbeta library preparation incorporated unique molecular identifiers. TCRdb reprocessed the PCR reads with MiXCR, giving one entry per CDR3 protein. This sample has nearly 200,000 distinct CDR3 sequences, with approximately 6% found just once. This specimen was PBMCs, taken before TCRalphabeta/CD19-depleted stem cell transplant. The source is a girl less than two years old with combined immunodeficiency, due to receive a stem cell transplant.

The V and J genes are TRBV5-6 and TRBJ1-5; D gene uncertain. The germline V gene encodes CDR1 SGHDT and CDR2 YYEEEE. Trimming took 1 base from V and 0 from J, leaving 8 bases between them. CDR3 size: 15 residues. DNA of the CDR3: TGTGCCAGCAGCTTGTGGAGCCATAGCAATCAGCCCCAGCATTTT. The encoded protein is CASSLWSHSNQPQHF.

The rearrangement uses TRBV28 and TRBJ1-5; a weak D match, TRBD1 (5 bases). V was shortened by 6 bases and J by 0 bases, with 27 bases between the two germline ends. This CDR3 has 20 residues. Germline V CDR1 and CDR2: MDHEN, SYDVKM. The CDR3 coding sequence is TGTGCCAGCAGCCGCGGACCCCCGGGACTTCGGATTTATAGCAATCAGCCCCAGCATTTT. It specifies CASSRGPPGLRIYSNQPQHF.

This clonotype was recorded a few times. The CDR3: CSATSPGTSTDTQYF. CDR3 sequence (DNA): TGCAGTGCCACCTCCCCCGGGACTAGCACAGATACGCAGTATTTT. V and J are TRBV20-1 and TRBJ2-3, with a possible D match to TRBD2 (6 bases). Trimming took 6 bases from V and 0 from J, leaving 16 bases between them. CDR1 DFQATT and CDR2 SNEGSKA come from the germline V gene (reference sequence). The CDR3 is 15 amino acids.

On this clonotype: A junction end diverges from the germline sequence, so it may reflect a read error. J is TRBJ1-1 and V is TRBV12-3 or TRBV12-4; 12 positions agree with TRBD1. The length of the CDR3 is 18 residues. The CDR3 region has the DNA TGTACCAGCAGATACTGGCCGGGACAGGGGGCAATGAACACTGAAGCTTTCTTT. The encoded protein is CTSRYWPGQGAMNTEAFF.

This clonotype was seen ten or more times. The chain is built from TRBV29-1 and TRBJ2-3, with a possible D match to TRBD2 (6 bases). Germline V lookup: CDR1 SQVTM, CDR2 ANQGSEA. The CDR3 loop spans 15 amino acids. Trimming took 0 bases from V and 7 from J, leaving 17 bases between them. The CDR3 sequence: CSVEESWGRSNTQYF. As DNA, the CDR3 is TGCAGCGTTGAAGAATCTTGGGGGAGGTCTAATACGCAGTATTTT.

This clonotype was seen many times. CDR3 sequence reads: CATSDSGITGGYNEQFF. CDR3 nucleotides: TGTGCCACCAGTGATTCCGGAATTACAGGGGGCTACAATGAGCAGTTCTTC. This rearrangement joins TRBV24-1 to TRBJ2-1; 8 nucleotides align to TRBD1. CDR3 length: 17 amino acids. Germline values: CDR1 KGHDR, CDR2 SFDVKD. The V gene end was trimmed by 2 bases and the J gene end by 3 bases; junction bases not matched to a gene: 8.

Only a few counts were recorded for this clonotype. The chain couples TRBV7-9 to TRBJ2-1; TRBD2 agrees at 11 bases. The V gene end was trimmed by 2 bases and the J gene end by 14 bases; junction bases not matched to a gene: 11. This CDR3 region has 15 residues. Germline V gene data show CDR1 as SEHNR and CDR2 as FQNEAQ (reference sequence). The CDR3 bases are TGTGCCAGCAGCTTATCGCCAAAGACTAGCGGGGAGGAGTTCTTC. It is translated as CASSLSPKTSGEEFF.

The chain recombines TRBV7-9 with TRBJ2-1; D ambiguous. The CDR3 has 18 amino acids. Germline values: CDR1 SEHNR, CDR2 FQNEAQ (reference sequence). V shed 2 bases and J shed 4 bases, with 21 bases lying between them. The CDR3 nucleotides are TGTGCCAGCAGCTTATCACCCCGATGGAAGCCGGGTTACAATGAGCAGTTCTTC. This codes for CASSLSPRWKPGYNEQFF.

The chain employs TRBV29-1 and TRBJ2-3, with a tentative D call TRBD1 (5 bases). The V gene's germline CDR1 is SQVTM and CDR2 ANQGSEA. This CDR3 contains 14 residues. Trimming removed 5 bases at V and 0 bases at J, with 12 bases between. CDR3: CSVSRASSTDTQYF. CDR3 bases: TGCAGCGTTTCCAGGGCTTCTAGCACAGATACGCAGTATTTT.

The table lists this clonotype with many counts. V and J are TRBV3-1 and TRBJ1-2; tentatively, D is TRBD1 (6 bases). Germline-derived CDR1 and CDR2 are LGHDT and YNNKEL (reference sequence). V dropped 5 bases and J dropped 8 bases, with 18 bases sitting between them. The CDR3 length is 14 residues. The chain's CDR3 is CASSDWTEIGGYTF. In DNA form, the CDR3 reads TGTGCCAGCAGCGACTGGACAGAAATAGGAGGCTACACCTTC.

Only a few counts were recorded for this clonotype. V usage is TRBV12-3 or TRBV12-4 and J usage is TRBJ2-1, with TRBD1 matching over 8 bases. Losses at the gene ends were 2 bases for V and 6 bases for J; bases not matched to a gene: 3. This CDR3 has 14 amino acids. The CDR3 loop is CASSLWTGPNEQFF. The CDR3 DNA is TGTGCCAGCAGTTTATGGACAGGGCCCAATGAGCAGTTCTTC.

This clonotype was seen ten or more times. CDR3 DNA: TGTGCCAGCAGCCAAGAACTACTAGACTACAATGAGCAGTTCTTC. Its translation is CASSQELLDYNEQFF. The chain uses TRBV4-2 and TRBJ2-1; TRBD2 might be the D (5 bases). This CDR3 spans 15 amino acids. Per the germline V gene, CDR1 is LGHNA and CDR2 is YNFKEQ. Trimming left V 0 bases short and J 3 bases short, with 9 bases between.

Many counts were recorded for this clonotype. Written as DNA, the CDR3 is TGTGCCAGCAGCCCAGCGGGGGGGCCTAGATCCGAGCAGTACTTC. It codes for CASSPAGGPRSEQYF. The gene calls are TRBV9 and TRBJ2-7; 10 nucleotides match TRBD2. Trimming at V came to 4 bases and at J to 6 bases, leaving 10 bases not matched to a gene. Germline V gene lookup returns CDR1 SGDLS and CDR2 YYNGEE. The CDR3 spans 15 residues.

This clonotype was recorded at least ten times. The genes are TRBV9 and TRBJ2-7, with D possibly TRBD1 on 5 matching bases. Trimming cost V 0 bases and J 0 bases, with 10 bases left between them. The CDR3 is 15 amino acids. CDR1 SGDLS and CDR2 YYNGEE come from the germline V gene. The CDR3 loop reads CASSVAPGFSYEQYF. The CDR3 DNA reads as TGTGCCAGCAGCGTAGCTCCAGGGTTCTCCTACGAGCAGTACTTC.

This clonotype was seen ten or more times. V is TRBV14 and J is TRBJ2-5; D is undetermined. CDR3 length: 13 residues. The germline CDR1 and CDR2 sequences are SGHDN and FVKESK. Trimming took off 2 bases at V and 1 base at J, with 5 bases between the two ends. This chain's CDR3 is CASSQRFQETQYF. Here the CDR3 DNA reads TGTGCCAGCAGCCAAAGATTCCAAGAGACCCAGTACTTC.

In this sample, this clonotype turned up many times. The rearrangement uses TRBV12-3 or TRBV12-4 and TRBJ2-7; possible D gene TRBD2, 5 bases. CDR3 length equals 13 residues. The V end lost 6 bases, the J end lost 4 bases, and 13 bases lay between the germline ends. The CDR3 here is CASSLRGFYEQYF. The DNA of the CDR3 is TGTGCCAGCAGCCTACGAGGGTTTTACGAGCAGTACTTC.

The chain recombines TRBV11-2 with TRBJ2-7; D is unresolved. Trimming removed 8 bases from V and 1 base from J, with 15 bases in between. Germline V gene sequence: CDR1 SGHAT, CDR2 FQNNGV. The CDR3 consists of 14 residues. CDR3 nucleotide sequence: TGTGCCAGCCGCCGGGTCCAGTTTTCCTACGAGCAGTACTTC. Encoded protein: CASRRVQFSYEQYF.

This clonotype was seen many times. The chain carries TRBV10-3 and TRBJ2-5; D call uncertain. The V end lost 9 bases, the J end lost 3 bases, and 14 bases lay between the germline ends. The CDR3 consists of 13 residues. CDR1 is ENHRY and CDR2 is SYGVKD in the germline V gene. Here the CDR3 reads CAIASTDEETQYF. The CDR3 DNA sequence: TGTGCCATTGCGAGCACAGATGAAGAGACCCAGTACTTC.

This clonotype appeared many times. The CDR3 DNA reads as TGTGCCAGCAGTAGGACAGGACCAGCCTACGAGCAGTACTTC. This gives the protein CASSRTGPAYEQYF. The chain employs TRBV12-3 or TRBV12-4 and TRBJ2-7, with 7 bases that match TRBD1. J gave up 2 bases and V 5 bases, and 6 bases lay outside the gene matches. The CDR3 consists of 14 residues.